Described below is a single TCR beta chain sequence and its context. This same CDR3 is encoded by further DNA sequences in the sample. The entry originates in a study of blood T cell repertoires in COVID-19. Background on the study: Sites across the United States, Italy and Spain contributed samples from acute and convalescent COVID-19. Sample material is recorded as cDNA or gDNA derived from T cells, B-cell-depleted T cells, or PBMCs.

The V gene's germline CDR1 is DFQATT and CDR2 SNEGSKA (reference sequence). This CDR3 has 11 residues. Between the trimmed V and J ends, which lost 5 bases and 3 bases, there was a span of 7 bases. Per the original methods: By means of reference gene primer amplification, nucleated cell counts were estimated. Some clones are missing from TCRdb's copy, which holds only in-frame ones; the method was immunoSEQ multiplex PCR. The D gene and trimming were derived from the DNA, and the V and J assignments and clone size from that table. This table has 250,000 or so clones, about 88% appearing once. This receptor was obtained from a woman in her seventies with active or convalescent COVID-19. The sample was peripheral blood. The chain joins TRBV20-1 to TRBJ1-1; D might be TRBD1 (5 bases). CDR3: CSARQYTEAFF. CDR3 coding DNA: TGCAGTGCTCGACAGTACACTGAAGCTTTCTTT.